This is a list of T cell receptor beta chains from one sample in a study of CD8 T cells in Susac syndrome. Using its own MiXCR run on the immunoSEQ multiplex PCR reads, TCRdb lists one record per CDR3 protein. The sample holds 110,000 to 150,000 distinct CDR3 sequences, 94% seen once. Sequencing was performed on CD8+ T cells from PBMCs. These receptors originate from a human donor in good health. Each CDR3 is given with its conserved first and last residue. The D gene is left open where the match is weak. Size is stated for part of the rows, as once, few or many counts, or as a class when the clone is expanded.

j_call: TRBJ2-1
v_call: TRBV6-6
clone_size: .
d_call: TRBD2
cdr3_nt: TGTGCCAGCAGTTACTCGACACTAGCGACCTACAATGAGCAGTTCTTC
cdr3_aa: CASSYSTLATYNEQFF

j_call: TRBJ2-7
v_call: TRBV30
clone_size: .
d_call: .
cdr3_nt: TGTGCCTGGAGTGCCCCCCACTCCTTCTACGAGCAGTACTTC
cdr3_aa: CAWSAPHSFYEQYF

j_call: TRBJ2-7
v_call: TRBV6-2/TRBV6-3
clone_size: .
d_call: .
cdr3_nt: TGTGCCAGCAGAACCTACTACGAGCAGTACTTC
cdr3_aa: CASRTYYEQYF

j_call: TRBJ2-7
v_call: TRBV4-3
clone_size: once
d_call: TRBD1
cdr3_nt: TGCGCCAGCAGCCAAGGCTGGACAGGGTCCTACGAGCAGTACTTC
cdr3_aa: CASSQGWTGSYEQYF

j_call: TRBJ2-3
v_call: TRBV6-5
clone_size: .
d_call: .
cdr3_nt: TGTGCCAGCAGTTACGTCCCTACCGATACGCAGTATTTT
cdr3_aa: CASSYVPTDTQYF

j_call: TRBJ2-1
v_call: TRBV28
clone_size: .
d_call: .
cdr3_nt: TGTGCCAGCAGTTTATTGTCGGGGGATCCATACAATGAGCAGTTCTTC
cdr3_aa: CASSLLSGDPYNEQFF

j_call: TRBJ2-7
v_call: TRBV7-2
clone_size: once
d_call: .
cdr3_nt: TGTGCCAGCAGCCCGTTCGAGACGGGGAGGACCTACGAGCAGTACTTC
cdr3_aa: CASSPFETGRTYEQYF

j_call: TRBJ2-6
v_call: TRBV15
clone_size: .
d_call: .
cdr3_nt: TGTGCCACCAGCAGATCCCGGGACTTCGACTCTGGGGCCAACGTCCTGACTTTC
cdr3_aa: CATSRSRDFDSGANVLTF

j_call: TRBJ2-1
v_call: TRBV6-5
clone_size: .
d_call: TRBD1
cdr3_nt: TGTGCCAGCAGTTACGGACAGGGCTATGAGCAGTTCTTC
cdr3_aa: CASSYGQGYEQFF

j_call: TRBJ2-2
v_call: TRBV27
clone_size: once
d_call: .
cdr3_nt: TGTGCCAGCAGTTTCCTGGACAGTAGCGGGGAGCTGTTTTTT
cdr3_aa: CASSFLDSSGELFF

j_call: TRBJ2-3
v_call: TRBV6-1
clone_size: .
d_call: TRBD2
cdr3_nt: TGTGCCAGCAGTCCAGAAGCGGGAGGAAACACAGATACGCAGTATTTT
cdr3_aa: CASSPEAGGNTDTQYF

j_call: TRBJ2-5
v_call: TRBV13
clone_size: .
d_call: .
cdr3_nt: TGTGCCAGCAGCGATCCGACCCATAACCAAGAGACCCAGTACTTC
cdr3_aa: CASSDPTHNQETQYF

j_call: TRBJ2-6
v_call: TRBV29-1
clone_size: .
d_call: .
cdr3_nt: TGCAGCGTTGGGGTTAGGGATTCTGGGGCCAACGTCCTGACTTTC
cdr3_aa: CSVGVRDSGANVLTF

j_call: TRBJ2-4
v_call: TRBV5-1
clone_size: .
d_call: TRBD2
cdr3_nt: TGCGCCAGCAGCTTGGGACTAGCGGTAGCCAAAAACATTCAGTACTTC
cdr3_aa: CASSLGLAVAKNIQYF

j_call: TRBJ2-5
v_call: TRBV7-8
clone_size: .
d_call: .
cdr3_nt: TGTGCCAGCAGCTTACAACTGGGGGAGACCCAGTACTTC
cdr3_aa: CASSLQLGETQYF

j_call: TRBJ1-4
v_call: TRBV7-9
clone_size: .
d_call: TRBD1
cdr3_nt: TGTGCCAGCAGCTTTAATAACAGGGGGGAAGAAAAACTGTTTTTT
cdr3_aa: CASSFNNRGEEKLFF

j_call: TRBJ2-1
v_call: TRBV9
clone_size: .
d_call: TRBD2
cdr3_nt: TGTGCCAGCAGCCTAGCGGGGAGTATCTACAATGAGCAGTTCTTC
cdr3_aa: CASSLAGSIYNEQFF

j_call: TRBJ1-1
v_call: TRBV30
clone_size: .
d_call: .
cdr3_nt: TGTGCCTGGAGGGGCAGGGGTGATAGTGAAGCTTTCTTT
cdr3_aa: CAWRGRGDSEAFF

j_call: TRBJ2-1
v_call: TRBV20-1
clone_size: .
d_call: TRBD2
cdr3_nt: TGCAGTGCTATAGCGGGAACCTACAATGAGCAGTTCTTC
cdr3_aa: CSAIAGTYNEQFF

j_call: TRBJ2-1
v_call: TRBV5-4
clone_size: .
d_call: .
cdr3_nt: TGTGCCAGCAGCCAATCGGAGGCCAATGAGCAGTTCTTC
cdr3_aa: CASSQSEANEQFF

j_call: TRBJ2-5
v_call: TRBV29-1
clone_size: .
d_call: .
cdr3_nt: TGCAGCGTTGAGAGGAGCGGCCGATACCAAGAGACCCAGTACTTC
cdr3_aa: CSVERSGRYQETQYF

j_call: TRBJ2-5
v_call: TRBV20-1
clone_size: .
d_call: .
cdr3_nt: TGCAGTGCTAGGCTACAAGAGACCCAGTACTTC
cdr3_aa: CSARLQETQYF

j_call: TRBJ2-1
v_call: TRBV23-1
clone_size: .
d_call: TRBD1
cdr3_nt: TGCGCCAGCACTTCACGTTCTCGGGACAGGGTAGGGGACAGCTCCTACAATGAGCAGTTCTTC
cdr3_aa: CASTSRSRDRVGDSSYNEQFF

j_call: TRBJ2-1
v_call: TRBV6-5
clone_size: .
d_call: .
cdr3_nt: TGTGCCAGCAGTTACTCTCAAGAGTACAATGAGCAGTTCTTC
cdr3_aa: CASSYSQEYNEQFF

j_call: TRBJ2-4
v_call: TRBV27
clone_size: .
d_call: TRBD1
cdr3_nt: TGTGCCAGCAGTCTCAGGGGGCTGGCCAAAAACATTCAGTACTTC
cdr3_aa: CASSLRGLAKNIQYF

j_call: TRBJ1-5
v_call: TRBV27
clone_size: .
d_call: .
cdr3_nt: TGTGCCAGCAGTTTATCGGGGATCCGCAATCAGCCCCAGCATTTT
cdr3_aa: CASSLSGIRNQPQHF

j_call: TRBJ1-2
v_call: TRBV28
clone_size: .
d_call: TRBD1
cdr3_nt: TGTGCCAGCAGGCATGCAGGGGGCAAATATGGCTACACCTTC
cdr3_aa: CASRHAGGKYGYTF

j_call: TRBJ2-7
v_call: TRBV4-2
clone_size: .
d_call: .
cdr3_nt: TGTGCCAGCAGCCAAGATCCAGGACGAGTCTACGAGCAGTACTTC
cdr3_aa: CASSQDPGRVYEQYF

j_call: TRBJ2-3
v_call: TRBV4-3
clone_size: .
d_call: TRBD1
cdr3_nt: TGCGCCAGCAGCCAAGATTATTCAGGAGGACAGGGTAGGGATACGCAGTATTTT
cdr3_aa: CASSQDYSGGQGRDTQYF

j_call: TRBJ2-5
v_call: TRBV7-8
clone_size: .
d_call: .
cdr3_nt: TGTGCCAGCAGCTTAGCAGGGGACGGAGCCCCAGTGCGGTTC
cdr3_aa: CASSLAGDGAPVRF

j_call: TRBJ2-3
v_call: TRBV15
clone_size: .
d_call: .
cdr3_nt: TGTGCCACCAGCATCTCAACCTGGTCAGATACGCAGTATTTT
cdr3_aa: CATSISTWSDTQYF

j_call: TRBJ2-1
v_call: TRBV4-2
clone_size: .
d_call: TRBD2
cdr3_nt: TGTGCCAGCAGCCAAGAGATACGGGGGGGTGCTAGCGATGAGCAGTTCTTC
cdr3_aa: CASSQEIRGGASDEQFF

j_call: TRBJ2-1
v_call: TRBV7-9
clone_size: .
d_call: TRBD2
cdr3_nt: TGTGCCAGCAGGTCCCCCGGGGGGACCTCCTACAATGAGCAGTTCTTC
cdr3_aa: CASRSPGGTSYNEQFF

j_call: TRBJ2-7
v_call: TRBV5-4
clone_size: .
d_call: TRBD2
cdr3_nt: TGTGCCAGCAGCTTGGCTAGCGGGGCCGTGGAGCAGTACTTC
cdr3_aa: CASSLASGAVEQYF

j_call: TRBJ2-7
v_call: TRBV29-1
clone_size: .
d_call: TRBD2
cdr3_nt: TGCAGCGCTCAAAGCGGGAGTAACTACGAGCAGTACTTC
cdr3_aa: CSAQSGSNYEQYF

j_call: TRBJ2-7
v_call: TRBV6-5
clone_size: .
d_call: TRBD2
cdr3_nt: TGTGCCAGCAGCTGGACTAGCGGGAGTGACGAGCAGTACTTC
cdr3_aa: CASSWTSGSDEQYF

j_call: TRBJ2-7
v_call: TRBV6-4
clone_size: once
d_call: TRBD2
cdr3_nt: TGTGCCAGCAGACTGCCCCCGGGACTAGCGAGCGACGAGCAGTACTTC
cdr3_aa: CASRLPPGLASDEQYF

j_call: TRBJ2-3
v_call: TRBV25-1
clone_size: .
d_call: TRBD2
cdr3_nt: TGTGCCAGCAGTGGCCTGACTAGCAGGTCCGCAGATACGCAGTATTTT
cdr3_aa: CASSGLTSRSADTQYF

j_call: TRBJ1-2
v_call: TRBV12-3/TRBV12-4
clone_size: .
d_call: TRBD1
cdr3_nt: TGTGCCAGCAGCGGACAGGCCTACTATGGCTACACCTTC
cdr3_aa: CASSGQAYYGYTF

j_call: TRBJ2-6
v_call: TRBV5-1
clone_size: .
d_call: .
cdr3_nt: TGCGCCAGCTCTGAATCCTTCTCTGGGGCCAACGTCCTGACTTTC
cdr3_aa: CASSESFSGANVLTF

j_call: TRBJ2-3
v_call: TRBV7-9
clone_size: once
d_call: .
cdr3_nt: TGTGCCAGCAGCCCCGACCAAGGAGGGGGCACAGATACGCAGTATTTT
cdr3_aa: CASSPDQGGGTDTQYF

j_call: TRBJ1-1
v_call: TRBV12-3/TRBV12-4
clone_size: once
d_call: .
cdr3_nt: TGTGCCAGCTTGGGTGGGTCCACTGAAGCTTTCTTT
cdr3_aa: CASLGGSTEAFF

j_call: TRBJ1-1
v_call: TRBV14
clone_size: .
d_call: TRBD1
cdr3_nt: TGTGCCAGCAGCCACACAGGGGGCGAGGAAGCTTTCTTT
cdr3_aa: CASSHTGGEEAFF

j_call: TRBJ2-3
v_call: TRBV27
clone_size: .
d_call: .
cdr3_nt: TGTGCCAGCAGTTTAAGGGCCACAGATACGCAGTATTTT
cdr3_aa: CASSLRATDTQYF

j_call: TRBJ2-7
v_call: TRBV25-1
clone_size: .
d_call: .
cdr3_nt: TGTGCCAGCAGTGAATCCCTCCTATACGAGCAGTACTTC
cdr3_aa: CASSESLLYEQYF

j_call: TRBJ1-2
v_call: TRBV4-3
clone_size: .
d_call: .
cdr3_nt: TGCGCCAGCAGCCAAGAGGCATGGGGGCTGAGGTTGAACGGCTACACCTTC
cdr3_aa: CASSQEAWGLRLNGYTF

j_call: TRBJ2-5
v_call: TRBV7-8
clone_size: .
d_call: .
cdr3_nt: TGTGCCAGCAGCTTGGGGTCATACGCTCTCGAGACCCAGTACTTC
cdr3_aa: CASSLGSYALETQYF

j_call: TRBJ2-5
v_call: TRBV27
clone_size: .
d_call: .
cdr3_nt: TGTGCCAGCAGTTCCACCTCAGGGTCGGTTGGACGAGAGGGGCTTGAAGAGACCCAGTACTTC
cdr3_aa: CASSSTSGSVGREGLEETQYF

j_call: TRBJ2-3
v_call: TRBV29-1
clone_size: .
d_call: .
cdr3_nt: TGCAGCGTTTCAGACAGATTACGCACAGATACGCAGTATTTT
cdr3_aa: CSVSDRLRTDTQYF

j_call: TRBJ1-4
v_call: TRBV18
clone_size: .
d_call: TRBD1
cdr3_nt: TGTGCCAGCTCACCACCGGACAGGGCTAATGAAAAACTGTTTTTT
cdr3_aa: CASSPPDRANEKLFF

j_call: TRBJ1-1
v_call: TRBV30
clone_size: .
d_call: .
cdr3_nt: TGTGCCTGGAGTCCAGGGGACAACACTGAAGCTTTCTTT
cdr3_aa: CAWSPGDNTEAFF

j_call: TRBJ2-7
v_call: TRBV14
clone_size: .
d_call: .
cdr3_nt: TGTGCCAGCAGCCTGTCCGGGACGCCGAGCTCCTACGAGCAGTACTTC
cdr3_aa: CASSLSGTPSSYEQYF

j_call: TRBJ2-7
v_call: TRBV20-1
clone_size: .
d_call: .
cdr3_nt: TGCAGTGCTAGAGATTACGACAGTGGCTACGAGCAGTACTTC
cdr3_aa: CSARDYDSGYEQYF

j_call: TRBJ2-5
v_call: TRBV27
clone_size: .
d_call: .
cdr3_nt: TGTGCCAGCAGTGGCGGAGCAGGGGAGACCCAGTACTTC
cdr3_aa: CASSGGAGETQYF

j_call: TRBJ2-1
v_call: TRBV20-1
clone_size: .
d_call: TRBD2
cdr3_nt: TGCAGTGCTCCCCTAGGGCTAGCGGTTACCCACAATGAGCAGTTCTTC
cdr3_aa: CSAPLGLAVTHNEQFF